This is a list of T cell receptor beta chains from one sample in a study of shared clonotypes between healthy human individuals. Measured with immunoSEQ multiplex PCR; TCRdb has only the in-frame clones, and not every one. The table includes fewer than 3 million clones, about nine tenths detected once. Material: naive CD4+ T cells from PBMCs. The receptor set was obtained from a man aged 18 to 29 in good health. Some clones in this sample may be carry-over from other donors' samples. Both conserved end residues are part of each CDR3. The D gene is left open where the match is weak. Clone size is stated in some rows and not others, as once, few, many or a class when expanded.

cdr3_length,v_call,j_call,d_call,clone_size,cdr3_nt,cdr3_aa
16,TRBV25-1,TRBJ2-3,TRBD2,-,TGTGCCAGCAGAAAAAATCCGGGACTAGCGGGAGATACGCAGTATTTT,CASRKNPGLAGDTQYF
17,TRBV28,TRBJ1-2,TRBD1,-,TGTGCCAGCAGTTCTGGGGGACAGGGGGTTGTGGGCTATGGCTACACCTTC,CASSSGGQGVVGYGYTF
13,TRBV19,TRBJ2-1,-,-,TGTGCCAGTAGTAAGGGGTCCTACAATGAGCAGTTCTTC,CASSKGSYNEQFF
15,TRBV7-9,TRBJ2-1,-,-,TGTGCCAGCAGCTTAGCGTCGTTCGAAGTGACTGAGCAGTTCTTC,CASSLASFEVTEQFF
17,TRBV4-3,TRBJ1-2,-,-,TGCGCCAGCAGCCAAGATTATTGGGGGCGATCTAACTATGGCTACACCTTC,CASSQDYWGRSNYGYTF
15,TRBV2,TRBJ1-5,TRBD1,-,TGTGCCAGCAGAGAGGACAGGGTAGGCAATCAGCCCCAGCATTTT,CASREDRVGNQPQHF
16,TRBV7-2,TRBJ1-5,TRBD1,-,TGTGCCAGCAGCTTACTCGGACAGGGGAGCAATCAGCCCCAGCATTTT,CASSLLGQGSNQPQHF
16,TRBV5-4,TRBJ2-3,TRBD2,-,TGTGCCAGCAGCTTTGTAGCGGGAGGCCGCACAGATACGCAGTATTTT,CASSFVAGGRTDTQYF
15,TRBV18,TRBJ2-7,TRBD1,-,TGTGCCAGCTCACCGAAGGACAGGGGTGACTCCGAGCAGTACTTC,CASSPKDRGDSEQYF
12,TRBV6-1,TRBJ2-5,-,-,TGTGCCAGCAGTGAATTAGGAGAGACCCAGTACTTC,CASSELGETQYF
11,TRBV2,TRBJ1-2,-,-,TGTGCCAGCAAGGCTAACTATGGCTACACCTTC,CASKANYGYTF
16,TRBV11-2,TRBJ2-5,TRBD2,-,TGTGCCAGCAGCCCACGACTAGCGGGAACCCAAGAGACCCAGTACTTC,CASSPRLAGTQETQYF
15,TRBV6-1,TRBJ2-3,-,-,TGTGCCAGCAGTTCAGCGGGTGTTAGCACAGATACGCAGTATTTT,CASSSAGVSTDTQYF
15,TRBV2,TRBJ2-1,TRBD2,-,TGTGCCAGCAGTCGGAGCGGGAGGCCCTACAATGAGCAGTTCTTC,CASSRSGRPYNEQFF
17,TRBV5-1,TRBJ2-5,TRBD2,-,TGCGCCAGCAGCTTGGGCGGTAGCGGGACCGCCGGGGAGACCCAGTACTTC,CASSLGGSGTAGETQYF
18,TRBV15,TRBJ2-5,TRBD1,-,TGTGCCACCAGCAGAGGGTTCGGGACAGGGTGGTCACAAGAGACCCAGTACTTC,CATSRGFGTGWSQETQYF
15,TRBV9,TRBJ1-1,TRBD1,once,TGTGCCAGCAGCGCGAGGGACAGGGAGAACACTGAAGCTTTCTTT,CASSARDRENTEAFF
19,TRBV28,TRBJ2-7,-,-,TGTGCCAGCAGTCTTCCGACTGGGGTCGGACTATTCAGGCGCTACGAGCAGTACTTC,CASSLPTGVGLFRRYEQYF
13,TRBV7-9,TRBJ1-2,-,-,TGTGCCAGCAGCCGGCAGGGATCCTATGGCTACACCTTC,CASSRQGSYGYTF
16,TRBV4-2,TRBJ2-3,-,-,TGTGCCAGCAGCCAAGATCCGGCGACTAGCACAGATACGCAGTATTTT,CASSQDPATSTDTQYF
17,TRBV23-1,TRBJ2-4,TRBD2,-,TGCGCCAGCAGTCAGTCTAGCGGGAGGTCTGGGTTAAACATTCAGTACTTC,CASSQSSGRSGLNIQYF
16,TRBV6-1,TRBJ1-5,-,once,TGTGCCAGCAGTGAAAGGCTTCCCTCTAGCAATCAGCCCCAGCATTTT,CASSERLPSSNQPQHF
18,TRBV28,TRBJ1-5,-,-,TGTGCCAGCAGCCTTCAACCGGGGGCCCGAGGGGGCAATCAGCCCCAGCATTTT,CASSLQPGARGGNQPQHF
15,TRBV5-4,TRBJ2-7,-,once,TGTGCCAGCAGCTGGATCAGGGCCGGAGCTGGCGAGCAGTACTTC,CASSWIRAGAGEQYF
16,TRBV27,TRBJ1-2,TRBD1,-,TGTGCCAGCAGTCCGGAGACAGGGCGCGGCGGCTATGGCTACACCTTC,CASSPETGRGGYGYTF
12,TRBV11-2,TRBJ2-7,TRBD1,once,TGTGCCAGCAGCTCGACAGGGCTCGAGCAGTACTTC,CASSSTGLEQYF
15,TRBV5-1,TRBJ2-3,TRBD2,-,TGCGCCAGCAGCTTGGGTAGCGGGAGAGCAGATACGCAGTATTTT,CASSLGSGRADTQYF
14,TRBV11-1,TRBJ2-1,-,-,TGTGCCAGCAGCCAATTACAGGGATACAATGAGCAGTTCTTC,CASSQLQGYNEQFF
15,TRBV28,TRBJ1-4,-,-,TGTGCCAGCAGTTCACACAGGAGACGTGGGGAAAAACTGTTTTTT,CASSSHRRRGEKLFF
17,TRBV27,TRBJ1-1,TRBD1,-,TGTGCCAGCAGTACAAGGACAGGGGGATTAAGAGGCACTGAAGCTTTCTTT,CASSTRTGGLRGTEAFF
14,TRBV10-3,TRBJ2-1,-,-,TGTGCCATCAGCCAGTCGGCTTCCTACAATGAGCAGTTCTTC,CAISQSASYNEQFF
14,TRBV5-6,TRBJ2-7,-,-,TGTGCCAGCAGCTTGTCAACGAGCTCCTACGAGCAGTACTTC,CASSLSTSSYEQYF
15,TRBV5-1,TRBJ1-3,-,-,TGCGCCAGCAGCCCAACCTCACGAGATGGAAACACCATATATTTT,CASSPTSRDGNTIYF
14,TRBV28,TRBJ1-1,-,-,TGTGCCAGCAGTTTAGTAGCCAGAAACACTGAAGCTTTCTTT,CASSLVARNTEAFF
13,TRBV5-4,TRBJ1-2,-,-,TGTGCCAGCAGCTTGGGTGTTAACTATGGCTACACCTTC,CASSLGVNYGYTF
16,TRBV18,TRBJ1-3,-,-,TGTGCCAGCTCACTTGTGGGGGAAGGCTCTGGAAACACCATATATTTT,CASSLVGEGSGNTIYF
16,TRBV10-3,TRBJ2-7,TRBD2,-,TGTGCCATCAGTGATCGGGGGAGCGGGAGGGGAGACGAGCAGTACTTC,CAISDRGSGRGDEQYF